This TCR beta chain came from a study of blood T cell repertoires in COVID-19 (dated by TCRdb to 2018 to 2020). Describing the broader study: Samples covering the acute and convalescent phases of COVID-19 were provided by collaborators in the United States, Italy and Spain. The material from the prospective study consisted of cDNA or gDNA derived from T cells, B-cell-depleted T cells, or PBMCs. The dataset comprised deeply sampled blood TCRbeta repertoires from subjects exposed to, actively infected with, or recovered from COVID-19. The repertoires were made available in a free public database intended to serve as a resource for research on the immune response to SARS-CoV-2. The samples were drawn from two sources: the first 160 participants of the ongoing ImmuneRACE study, and 1,000 to 1,500 subjects contributed by 6 global collaborators. Sample metadata almost always included a de-identified subject ID, COVID-19 status, age in years and sex. Where HLA class I and class II types were available, the types were taken from metadata supplied by the sample provider, not from assay-based typing. The investigation overall reported the following: The quantity of clinical and demographic metadata differed by source and by participant and was supplied without curation.

This clone turned up a few times. No cognate antigen has been identified for it. No base qualities exist here, and no much larger clone lies one base off it. Including the terminal cysteine and phenylalanine, the CDR3 comprises 15 residues. Only the CDR3 DNA stays, 45 bases, in frame from base 1. A distance of 8 bases separates the germline ends of V and J, which lose 0 bases and 0 bases respectively. The germline V gene (reference sequence) gives CDR1 as LNHNV and CDR2 as YYDKDF. TCRbeta CDR3 regions were amplified from genomic DNA using the immunoSEQ Assay, a bias-controlled multiplex PCR. The paper's data handling went like this. The number of nucleated cells in each sample was estimated by amplification of reference gene primers within the assay. To quantify the absolute abundance of each unique TCRbeta CDR3 rearrangement, sequence reads were collapsed and filtered. For each sample, productive Simpson clonality was calculated by taking the square root of Simpson's diversity index across productive rearrangements. TCRdb limited this immuneACCESS table to in-frame rearrangements with V and J called. A share of clones is missing; checked studies link under half to unresolved V genes, and the rest is unexplained. Clone size and the V and J calls come from that table; the DNA yielded D and trimming. Present in this sample are 84,000 or so clones, around 90% of which were seen just once. 5.5% to 7.5% of the sample lies in the top ten.

Whole blood was collected in K2EDTA tubes by collaborating institutions according to the institutions' own protocols. For TCRbeta analysis, collaborators shipped samples as frozen whole blood, isolated PBMCs, or DNA extracted from either of those sample types. In this chain, TRBV15 is recombined with TRBJ1-1; the D gene cannot be named for sure. This clonotype was sampled from a man between 70 and 80 years old with acute or convalescent COVID-19. Sequenced: peripheral blood. The CDR3 protein: CATSRESRLNTEAFF. The nucleotide sequence reads as follows: TGTGCCACCAGCAGAGAATCCAGATTGAACACTGAAGCTTTCTTT.